This T cell receptor (beta chain) was retrieved from a study of blood T cell repertoires in COVID-19. Study at large: Specimens from acute and convalescent COVID-19 originated in the United States, Italy and Spain.

Followed over time, Seattle patients had been enrolled while infection was active. Measured with immunoSEQ multiplex PCR; TCRdb has only the in-frame clones, and not every one. Here the sample spans 150,000 or so clones, over 90% being singletons. The specimen sequenced was peripheral blood. The sequence was collected from a woman aged 55-75 years with COVID-19, enrolled during active disease.

The CDR3 protein is CASSPGLNTEAFF. CDR3 bases: TGTGCCAGCTCACCGGGACTAAACACTGAAGCTTTCTTT. The chain couples TRBV18 to TRBJ1-1; a possible D gene is TRBD1 (5 bases). Trimming removed 3 bases at V and 2 bases at J, with 7 bases between. This CDR3 has 13 residues. Germline CDR1 KGHSH, CDR2 LQKENI.